This is a list of T cell receptor beta chains from one sample in a study of cytomegalovirus exposure and HLA in healthy donors. Clones were read by immunoSEQ multiplex PCR, and TCRdb kept only the in-frame ones, dropping some. The table shows some 270,000 clones, with 80% to 90% occurring only once. Sequenced material: PBMCs. The receptors originated from a woman aged 18-29 years in good health and CMV-seronegative. CDR3s leave out the opening cysteine and the closing phenylalanine or tryptophan. Clone size appears in some rows only: once, few, many, or a class for an expanded clone.

clone size | CDR3 length | J gene | V gene | CDR3 protein
. | 11 | TRBJ2-5 | TRBV5-1 | ASSLQGTETQY
. | 12 | TRBJ2-3 | TRBV29-1 | SVGQYLSTDTQY
. | 11 | TRBJ2-2 | TRBV30 | AWSVANTGELF
once | 15 | TRBJ1-2 | TRBV5-1 | ASSPWTGGSRSYGYT
. | 16 | TRBJ1-5 | TRBV6-1 | ASSEATILTFSNQPQH
once | 13 | TRBJ1-1 | TRBV6-5 | ASSYSEGRNTEAF
. | 15 | TRBJ1-2 | TRBV9 | ASSGKARSTGRNGYT
. | 12 | TRBJ2-6 | TRBV7-3 | ASSYRDGANVLT
. | 13 | TRBJ1-1 | TRBV6-5 | ASSYSTRANTEAF
. | 13 | TRBJ2-7 | TRBV27 | ASSLSPSGRYEQY
. | 12 | TRBJ2-1 | TRBV27 | ASSLRDAYNEQF
. | 10 | TRBJ1-2 | TRBV30 | AWGQGVYGYT
. | 10 | TRBJ1-1 | TRBV5-1 | ASSLLSTEAF
. | 13 | TRBJ1-2 | TRBV4-2 | ASSRDRTKGDGYT
once | 13 | TRBJ1-4 | TRBV7-6 | ASSHNRGEKEKLF
. | 12 | TRBJ1-1 | TRBV28 | ASSSWDSYTEAF
. | 13 | TRBJ1-2 | TRBV28 | ASSWLEGAYYGYT
once | 14 | TRBJ1-1 | TRBV5-4 | ASSLTGRGMNTEAF
. | 15 | TRBJ1-5 | TRBV18 | ASSPNDRSYSNQPQH
. | 12 | TRBJ2-7 | TRBV5-4 | ASSFHAGFYEQY
once | 12 | TRBJ1-2 | TRBV19 | ASSITGGRYGYT
. | 12 | TRBJ2-1 | TRBV27 | ASSYRGAYNEQF
. | 13 | TRBJ1-4 | TRBV5-1 | ASSPRGEANEKLF
. | 9 | TRBJ1-2 | TRBV6-1 | AGDRWDGYT
. | 15 | TRBJ2-7 | TRBV27 | ASSLSRYRGSSYEQY
. | 10 | TRBJ2-3 | TRBV5-1 | ASSSGTDTQY
. | 15 | TRBJ2-7 | TRBV7-9 | ASSSWSGRTTAYEQY
few | 14 | TRBJ2-2 | TRBV19 | ASSTPQGMNTGELF
once | 13 | TRBJ2-2 | TRBV9 | ASSPTSGLTGELF
. | 13 | TRBJ2-2 | TRBV4-3 | ASSQDYRGAGELF
. | 13 | TRBJ1-6 | TRBV28 | ASSNLQGDNSPLH
. | 12 | TRBJ2-5 | TRBV25-1 | ASSSLAAQETQY
. | 15 | TRBJ2-3 | TRBV13 | ASIQTDRATRTDTQY
. | 16 | TRBJ2-3 | TRBV28 | ASGPGLAGASSTDTQY
. | 12 | TRBJ2-1 | TRBV6-5 | ASSRTGSGNEQF
few | 12 | TRBJ1-2 | TRBV6-1 | ASSEYVGSTGYT
. | 14 | TRBJ2-3 | TRBV27 | ASKNITIWALDTQY
. | 12 | TRBJ1-5 | TRBV6-4 | ASSDNQGYQPQH
. | 14 | TRBJ2-5 | TRBV2 | ASVVPEMTGQETQY
. | 16 | TRBJ2-2 | TRBV27 | ASSPKRLAGGLNGELF
. | 12 | TRBJ1-2 | TRBV6-5 | ASSYSRTGYGYT
. | 12 | TRBJ1-5 | TRBV5-6 | ASSLRESGQPQH
. | 12 | TRBJ2-7 | TRBV6-4 | ASMAGQGSNEQY
. | 11 | TRBJ2-5 | TRBV28 | ASRGGARETQY
. | 14 | TRBJ2-3 | TRBV4-1 | ASSQTSGGNTDTQY
. | 14 | TRBJ2-5 | TRBV5-1 | ASSLEPRQGQETQY
. | 10 | TRBJ2-5 | TRBV19 | ASSFGDSTQY
. | 14 | TRBJ2-1 | TRBV11-2 | ASSLVHMGLADEQF
. | 12 | TRBJ2-7 | TRBV5-1 | ASSPGTVAYEQY